This T cell receptor beta chain was identified in a study of regulatory T cells in long-lasting Graves disease. The CDR3 runs to 18 residues. Per germline, CDR1 LNHDA and CDR2 SQIVND (reference sequence). Time point of the sample: newly diagnosed GD, antithyroid drugs for less than 3 months. Extracted PBMC RNA gave rise to the TCR library. This clonotype was seen a single time. Just one base apart from a much larger clone, this may be a read error. Through Arm-PCR of CDR3 regions and iRepertoire HTBI primers, TCR beta libraries were built. One entry per CDR3 protein, called by TCRdb with MiXCR from the multiplex PCR reads. The repertoire holds some 240,000 distinct CDR3 sequences, with roughly a fifth as singletons. Another study also made use of these data, one on T cells in Graves' hyperthyroidism and ophthalmopathy. That source reports: Clinical symptoms, serum thyroxine and TRAb, thyroid ultrasound and orbital computed tomography were used for the diagnoses. The TCR CDR3 was amplified in a first-round RT-PCR using the HTBI primer set. Most clonotypes that expanded in the thyroid above 0.001 also showed up in blood.

The TCR originated in a woman in her 30s with Graves disease. The V and J genes are TRBV19 and TRBJ2-6; 9 nucleotides align to TRBD1. Sequenced here: peripheral blood mononuclear cells (PBMCs), sampled at new diagnosis, from a patient treated with antithyroid drugs. This CDR3 reads CASSMPWTGDSWANVLTF. The CDR3 DNA sequence: TGTGCCAGTAGTATGCCCTGGACAGGGGACTCTTGGGCCAACGTCCTGACTTTC. The complete variable domain, with remaining parts taken from reference TRBV19 and TRBJ2-6, reads DGGITQSPKYLFRKEGQNVTLSCEQNLNHDAMYWYRQDPGQGLRLIYYSQIVNDFQKGDIAEGYSVSREKKESFPLTVTSAQKNPTAFYLCASSMPWTGDSWANVLTFGAGSRLTVL.